This T cell receptor beta chain came from a study of blood T cell repertoires in COVID-19. On the study more broadly: Specimens from acute and convalescent COVID-19 originated in the United States, Italy and Spain. Nucleic acid was either cDNA or gDNA, and it came from T cells, B-cell-depleted T cells, or PBMCs.

Authors' data handling: Amplification from reference gene primers served as the basis for estimated nucleated cell counts. Measured with immunoSEQ multiplex PCR; TCRdb has only the in-frame clones, and not every one. V, J and clone size were drawn from that table, and D and trimming were deduced from the DNA. There are some 88,000 clones in the sample; roughly 77% occur only once, and about 24% lies in the top ten. CDR1 SGHRS and CDR2 YFSETQ come from the germline V gene. The CDR3 totals 14 residues. V was clipped by 3 bases and J by 14 bases; unmatched bases: 13. This TCR was recovered from a human donor in a cohort sampled during active COVID-19. This chain joins TRBV5-1 and TRBJ2-1; 8 bases agree with TRBD1. Sequencing was carried out using peripheral blood. CDR3 DNA sequence: TGCGCCAGCAGCTCCGAGGGGGCGGGACAGGTCAAGTTCTTC. Amino acids: CASSSEGAGQVKFF.